Included here is one TCR beta chain sequence, with context. In germline, CDR1 is SGHDN, CDR2 FVKESK. Unmatched junction bases numbered 7, after V lost 3 bases and J lost 0 bases. The length of the CDR3 is 16 residues. This sample is drawn from a study of control samples from healthy donors and cancer patients. Libraries were prepared by immunoSEQ multiplex PCR; TCRdb keeps only in-frame clonotypes and omits some of them. Of under 200,000 clones listed, roughly 89% are singletons. This chain links TRBV14 with TRBJ2-7; 8 positions agree with TRBD1. This clonotype was obtained from a woman aged 25 to 39 in good health. The sample comprised blood. The CDR3 DNA is TGTGCCAGCAGCCACAGGGGGCTGACTAGCTCCTACGAGCAGTACTTC. It translates to CASSHRGLTSSYEQYF.